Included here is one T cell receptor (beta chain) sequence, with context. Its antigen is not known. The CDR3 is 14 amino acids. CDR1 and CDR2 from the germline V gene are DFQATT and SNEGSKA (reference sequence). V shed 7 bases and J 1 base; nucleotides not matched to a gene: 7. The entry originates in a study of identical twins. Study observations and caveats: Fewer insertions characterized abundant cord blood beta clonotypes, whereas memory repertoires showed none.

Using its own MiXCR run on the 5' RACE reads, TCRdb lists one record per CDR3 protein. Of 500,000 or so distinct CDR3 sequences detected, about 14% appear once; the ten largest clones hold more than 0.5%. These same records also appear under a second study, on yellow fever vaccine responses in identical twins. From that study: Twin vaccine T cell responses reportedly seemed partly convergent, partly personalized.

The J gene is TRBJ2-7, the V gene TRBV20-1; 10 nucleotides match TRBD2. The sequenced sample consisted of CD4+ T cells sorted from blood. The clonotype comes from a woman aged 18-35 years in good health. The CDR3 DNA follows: TGCAGTGTTCAAGCGGGGGGGACGTCCTACGAGCAGTACTTC. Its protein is CSVQAGGTSYEQYF.